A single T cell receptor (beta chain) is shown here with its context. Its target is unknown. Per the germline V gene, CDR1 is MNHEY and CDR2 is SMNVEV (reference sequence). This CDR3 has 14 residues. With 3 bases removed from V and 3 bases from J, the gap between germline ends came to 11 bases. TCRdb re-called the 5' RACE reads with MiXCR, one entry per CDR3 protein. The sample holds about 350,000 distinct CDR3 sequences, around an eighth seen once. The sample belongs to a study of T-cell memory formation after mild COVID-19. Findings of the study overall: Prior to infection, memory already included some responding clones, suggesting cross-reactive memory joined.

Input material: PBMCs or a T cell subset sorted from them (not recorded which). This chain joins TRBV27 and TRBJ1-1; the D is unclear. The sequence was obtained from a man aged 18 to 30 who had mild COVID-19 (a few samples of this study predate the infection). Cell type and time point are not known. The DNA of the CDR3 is TGTGCCAGCAGTTTCTCCGGGTACTACACTGAAGCTTTCTTT. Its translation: CASSFSGYYTEAFF.